These 21 T cell receptor beta chains originate from one sample sequenced in a study of blood T cells in healthy people across ages. A second about 7 to 12 cycle PCR used barcoded and J-beta primers. A single record per CDR3 protein comes from TCRdb applying MiXCR to the 5' RACE reads. The table has 600,000 to 850,000 distinct CDR3 sequences, roughly 41% seen once. Sequencing was done on a sample of blood. The source of these receptors is a woman aged 60-75 years in good health.

About this clonotype: Mismatch with germline at one junction end may stem from a read error. V is TRBV6-2 or TRBV6-3 and J is TRBJ1-2; TRBD1 agrees at 12 bases. CDR3 length equals 13 residues. From germline, CDR1 is MNHEY and CDR2 SVGEGT. The CDR3 DNA follows: TGCGCCAGCAGGTCCGGGACAGGGGGCGGCTACACCTTC. Its translation is CASRSGTGGGYTF.

Notes on this clonotype: A read error may account for a junction end that differs from germline. The chain uses TRBV3-1 and TRBJ2-1; possibly TRBD1 for D (6 bases). The CDR3 covers 11 residues. From germline, CDR1 is LGHDT and CDR2 YNNKEL (reference sequence). CDR3 sequence (DNA): TGTGCCTGCAGCGTACAGGGCAAGCAGTTCTTC. As protein: CACSVQGKQFF.

The rearrangement links TRBV4-2 to TRBJ2-7, with D uncertain. The CDR3 runs 16 residues. Trimming stripped 4 bases from V and 0 bases from J, with 16 bases between. CDR1 and CDR2 (germline): LGHNA, YNFKEQ. The CDR3 nucleotides read TGTGCCAGCAGCCCAGGAGTAGTTGCACTCTCCTACGAGCAGTACTTC. Translation: CASSPGVVALSYEQYF.

V gene TRBV12-3 or TRBV12-4 combines with J gene TRBJ2-5; D might be TRBD2 (5 bases). Trimming shortened V by 9 bases and J by 5 bases, and 13 bases separated the two germline ends. The CDR3 is 12 residues long. For the CDR3, the DNA is TGTGCCAGTGGAGGAACGCCCGAGACCCAGTACTTC. Residues: CASGGTPETQYF.

J is TRBJ2-7 and V is TRBV5-5; 7 positions match TRBD1. Germline V lookup: CDR1 SGHKS, CDR2 YYEKEE (reference sequence). This CDR3 has 14 amino acids. After removal of 4 bases from V and 2 bases from J, the junction contained 6 bases not matched to a gene. The CDR3 DNA is TGTGCCAGCAGCCAGACAGGGCTCCCCTACGAGCAGTACTTC. Encoded protein: CASSQTGLPYEQYF. Variable domain in full (rest from reference TRBV5-5 and TRBJ2-7): DAGVTQSPTHLIKTRGQQVTLRCSPISGHKSVSWYQQVLGQGPQFIFQYYEKEERGRGNFPDRFSARQFPNYSSELNVNALLLGDSALYLCASSQTGLPYEQYFGPGTRLTVT.

This sequence joins TRBV9 and TRBJ1-6; 9 bases are a match to TRBD1. The germline V gene has CDR1 SGDLS and CDR2 YYNGEE. This CDR3 is built from 15 residues. V lost 4 bases to trimming and J lost 9 bases; unmatched junction nucleotides: 8. The CDR3 nucleotides are TGTGCCAGCAGCCCCCAGACAGGGGGTAGTTCACCCCTCCACTTT. It specifies CASSPQTGGSSPLHF.

In its sample, this clonotype was seen a few times. This sequence joins TRBV6-5 and TRBJ1-2; 9 bases fit TRBD1. The V and J ends lost 7 bases and 8 bases, in that order; junction bases with no gene match: 14. The length of the CDR3 is 15 residues. Germline V gives CDR1 MNHEY, CDR2 SVGAGI. CDR3 sequence reads: CASIKNPGQGGGYTF. CDR3 nucleotide sequence: TGTGCCAGCATCAAGAATCCGGGACAGGGAGGCGGCTACACCTTC.

The gene calls are TRBV28 and TRBJ2-5; 8 nucleotides line up with TRBD1. The last part of the DNA fits TRBJ2-7 better; the J call may be wrong. The germline gives CDR1 MDHEN, CDR2 SYDVKM. The CDR3 length is 15 residues. CDR3 bases: TGTGCCAGCAGTATGTGGACAGGGTTGATCTACGAGCAGTACTTC. Its protein is CASSMWTGLIYEQYF.

The chain recombines TRBV28 with TRBJ2-1; D is uncertain. Trimming cost V 7 bases and J 9 bases, with 10 bases left between them. The CDR3 length is 11 residues. Looked up from germline, CDR1 is MDHEN and CDR2 is SYDVKM. The CDR3 loop is CASTLMGEQFF. The CDR3, as DNA: TGTGCCAGCACCTTGATGGGTGAGCAGTTCTTC.

The chain combines TRBV7-9 with TRBJ2-5, with TRBD2 matching over 9 bases. V lost 3 bases, J lost 1 base, and 12 bases stayed unmatched. Germline CDR1 is SEHNR and CDR2 is FQNEAQ (reference sequence). The CDR3 length is 18 residues. The CDR3 DNA reads as TGTGCCAGCAGCTTCGGGCTCTGGGCGGGAGGGCCCCAAGAGACCCAGTACTTC. Its translation is CASSFGLWAGGPQETQYF. Full variable domain (rest looked up from reference TRBV7-9 and TRBJ2-5): DTGVSQNPRHKITKRGQNVTFRCDPISEHNRLYWYRQTLGQGPEFLTYFQNEAQLEKSRLLSDRFSAERPKGSFSTLEIQRTEQGDSAMYLCASSFGLWAGGPQETQYFGPGTRLLVL.

This clonotype was seen just once. This chain joins TRBV20-1 and TRBJ2-3; 11 bases are a match to TRBD2. Per germline, CDR1 DFQATT and CDR2 SNEGSKA (reference sequence). The CDR3 is made up of 15 amino acids. With V trimmed by 6 bases and J by 2 bases, 7 bases remained unmatched. This CDR3 reads CSAALAGGPTDTQYF. The CDR3 region has the DNA TGCAGTGCCGCTCTAGCGGGGGGTCCCACAGATACGCAGTATTTT.

The chain combines TRBV4-1 with TRBJ1-5, with TRBD1 identical over 10 bases. Unmatched junction bases numbered 4, after V lost 1 base and J lost 7 bases. The length of the CDR3 is 15 residues. Germline values: CDR1 MGHRA, CDR2 YSYEKL. In DNA, the CDR3 is TGCGCCAGCAGCCAAGGGGACAGGGGCGACCAGCCCCAGCATTTT. Amino acid sequence: CASSQGDRGDQPQHF.

This clonotype has just a few counts. The chain combines TRBV5-8 with TRBJ1-2; TRBD1 agrees at 10 bases. The V gene's germline CDR1 is SGHTS and CDR2 YDEGEE. The CDR3 is 17 amino acids. Trimming took 4 bases from V and 4 from J; bases not matched to a gene: 13. The CDR3 coding sequence is TGTGCCAGCAGCCTCGGGACAGGGGCAACTTATTTCTATGGCTACACCTTC. Protein product: CASSLGTGATYFYGYTF. The full variable domain, its missing parts supplied by reference TRBV5-8 and TRBJ1-2, is EAGVTQSPTHLIKTRGQQATLRCSPISGHTSVYWYQQALGLGLQFLLWYDEGEERNRGNFPPRFSGRQFPNYSSELNVNALELEDSALYLCASSLGTGATYFYGYTFGSGTRLTVV.

The sample holds a few counts of this clonotype. J is TRBJ2-3 and V is TRBV6-2 or TRBV6-3; 10 bases match TRBD2. This CDR3 has 15 amino acids. The trim removed 2 bases at V and 2 bases at J, leaving 1 base unmatched. Germline CDR1 is MNHEY and CDR2 is SVGEGT. CDR3 amino acids: CASSYGLADTDTQYF. The CDR3 bases are TGTGCCAGCAGTTACGGACTAGCGGACACAGATACGCAGTATTTT.

This rearrangement joins TRBV5-1 to TRBJ2-5, with 7 bases aligning to TRBD1. There are 14 residues in the CDR3. The germline CDR1 and CDR2 sequences are SGHRS and YFSETQ. With V trimmed by 4 bases and J by 3 bases, 6 bases remained unmatched. The CDR3 nucleotides are TGCGCCAGCAGCGGTGTCGGGACAGAAGAGACCCAGTACTTC. This encodes CASSGVGTEETQYF.

This chain joins TRBV5-1 and TRBJ1-1; D might be TRBD1 (6 bases). Germline lookup yields CDR1 SGHRS and CDR2 YFSETQ. V shed 4 bases and J shed 0 bases, with 10 bases lying between them. There are 14 residues in the CDR3. This CDR3 is CASSGGRVNTEAFF. Written as DNA, the CDR3 is TGCGCCAGCAGCGGGGGCCGGGTGAACACTGAAGCTTTCTTT.

This clonotype was counted between two and nine times. This chain joins TRBV27 and TRBJ2-3, with D perhaps TRBD2 (5 bases). Trimming removed 10 bases at V and 1 base at J, with 12 bases between. CDR1 MNHEY and CDR2 SMNVEV come from the germline V gene (reference sequence). The CDR3 contains 13 residues. CDR3 loop: CAIRGRRTDTQYF. Here the CDR3 DNA reads TGTGCCATCCGCGGGCGGCGCACAGATACGCAGTATTTT.

V usage is TRBV20-1 and J usage is TRBJ2-7; D remains unclear. Deletions cut 5 bases from V and 3 bases from J, with 11 bases between. This CDR3 contains 12 residues. Germline CDR1 reads DFQATT; CDR2 reads SNEGSKA (reference sequence). This chain's CDR3 is CSAGRAGYEQYF. For the CDR3, the DNA is TGCAGTGCTGGCCGGGCTGGCTACGAGCAGTACTTC.

The chain is built from TRBV19 and TRBJ1-2, with no clear D. V was shortened by 4 bases and J by 5 bases, with 11 bases between the two germline ends. The CDR3 is made up of 13 amino acids. CDR1 is LNHDA and CDR2 is SQIVND in the germline V gene (reference sequence). The CDR3 DNA follows: TGTGCCAGTAGTAAAGGCAGTTCTTATGGCTACACCTTC. Amino acid sequence: CASSKGSSYGYTF.

The chain has TRBV7-3 and TRBJ2-7, with D tentatively TRBD1 or TRBD2 (5 bases each). The V end lost 4 bases, the J end lost 7 bases, and 14 bases lay between the germline ends. Germline CDR1 and CDR2: SGHTA and FQGTGA. The length of the CDR3 is 13 residues. The CDR3 DNA reads TGTGCCAGCAGCTCGCGTGGGGGTGAGGAGCAGTACTTC. Its protein is CASSSRGGEEQYF.

The V and J genes are TRBV15 and TRBJ1-4; possibly TRBD1 for D (5 bases). Trimming pared 0 bases from V and 4 bases from J, leaving 6 bases between. The CDR3 is made up of 14 amino acids. Per germline, CDR1 LNHNV and CDR2 YYDKDF (reference sequence). CDR3 residues: CATSRDRGNEKLFF. CDR3 nucleotide sequence: TGTGCCACCAGCAGAGATAGGGGTAATGAAAAACTGTTTTTT. The full variable domain, in which reference TRBV15 and TRBJ1-4 provide the parts outside the CDR3, is DAMVIQNPRYQVTQFGKPVTLSCSQTLNHNVMYWYQQKSSQAPKLLFHYYDKDFNNEADTPDNFQSRRPNTSFCFLDIRSPGLGDTAMYLCATSRDRGNEKLFFGSGTQLSVL.